The 23 T cell receptor beta chains below come from one sample, sequenced in a study of cytomegalovirus exposure and HLA in healthy donors. With 60 Vbeta and 13 Jbeta primers, the PCR was carried out. Data came from immunoSEQ multiplex PCR; TCRdb stores just in-frame clones and leaves some out. The profile shows 200,000 or so clones, around 86% of them singletons. The source material was PBMCs. The source is a woman in her forties in good health and CMV-seronegative.

This chain links TRBV28 with TRBJ2-2, with D possibly matching TRBD1 (5 bases). V lost 8 bases and J 7 bases, leaving 11 bases between the germline ends. The CDR3 runs to 12 residues. In germline, CDR1 is MDHEN, CDR2 SYDVKM. The CDR3 bases are TGTGCCAGCCAGGGCGCCGACGGGGAGCTGTTTTTT. The encoded protein is CASQGADGELFF.

The rearrangement links TRBV18 to TRBJ2-2; D may be TRBD1 (7 bases). The CDR3 is 17 residues long. V gave up 4 bases and J gave up 0 bases, with 15 bases separating them. Germline CDR1 reads KGHSH; CDR2 reads LQKENI. CDR3 sequence reads: CASSRRDSITNTGELFF. In DNA form, the CDR3 reads TGTGCCAGCTCACGGCGGGACAGCATCACGAACACCGGGGAGCTGTTTTTT. Based on the CDR3 plus reference TRBV18 and TRBJ2-2, the full variable domain is NAGVMQNPRHLVRRRGQEARLRCSPMKGHSHVYWYRQLPEEGLKFMVYLQKENIIDESGMPKERFSAEFPKEGPSILRIQQVVRGDSAAYFCASSRRDSITNTGELFFGEGSRLTVL.

The chain employs TRBV7-3 and TRBJ2-2; the D gene is possibly TRBD2 (5 bases). V lost 2 bases, J lost 5 bases, and 9 bases lay in between. The CDR3 covers 14 residues. Germline CDR1 and CDR2: SGHTA and FQGTGA. The CDR3 sequence: CASSLGGQTGELFF. The CDR3 DNA sequence: TGTGCCAGCAGCTTAGGAGGCCAGACCGGGGAGCTGTTTTTT.

The CDR3 region has the DNA TGTGCCAGCAGCTTATTCGGGAGGGCCGGTGAGCAGTTCTTC. It specifies CASSLFGRAGEQFF. The V and J genes are TRBV11-2 and TRBJ2-1; 8 bases are shared with TRBD2. The CDR3 contains 14 residues. From germline, CDR1 is SGHAT and CDR2 FQNNGV. Trimming cost V 2 bases and J 9 bases; bases outside gene matches: 6.

V is TRBV19 and J is TRBJ2-7, with D unclear. V lost 2 bases, J lost 2 bases, and 13 bases lay in between. The CDR3 loop spans 15 amino acids. The V gene's germline CDR1 is LNHDA and CDR2 SQIVND (reference sequence). This chain's CDR3 is CASSIRQEPTYEQYF. Here the CDR3 DNA reads TGTGCCAGTAGTATAAGGCAGGAACCAACCTACGAGCAGTACTTC.

This clone was counted a single time. The junction shows a germline mismatch at one end, possibly a read error. V gene TRBV2 combines with J gene TRBJ1-5; 8 nucleotides match TRBD1. This CDR3 has 16 amino acids. Germline CDR1 reads SNHLY; CDR2 reads FYNNEI. CDR3 residues: CAGSDLTTGGRQPQHF. In DNA, the CDR3 is TGTGCCGGCAGTGATTTGACTACAGGGGGTAGGCAGCCCCAGCATTTT.

V is TRBV19 and J is TRBJ2-4, with D maybe TRBD1 (5 bases). The CDR3 is 13 residues long. Trimming stripped 0 bases from V and 12 bases from J, with 12 bases between. CDR1 is LNHDA and CDR2 is SQIVND in the germline V gene (reference sequence). CDR3 nucleotide sequence: TGTGCCAGTAGTATAGATAAGAGGCAGGGTCAGTACTTC. Protein: CASSIDKRQGQYF.

V usage is TRBV6-1 and J usage is TRBJ1-6; D unclear. The CDR3 contains 13 residues. With 0 bases removed from V and 10 bases from J, the gap between germline ends came to 7 bases. Germline CDR1 and CDR2: MNHNS and SASEGT. The CDR3 DNA reads as TGTGCCAGCAGTGAAGCCGTACGGTCACCCCTCCACTTT. Its protein is CASSEAVRSPLHF.

This chain connects TRBV6-5 to TRBJ2-1; tentative D call: TRBD2 (6 bases). V was cut by 2 bases and J by 7 bases, with 18 bases left in between. The germline V gene encodes CDR1 MNHEY and CDR2 SVGAGI. The CDR3 contains 16 residues. The CDR3 loop reads CASSYQRRAVGNEQFF. CDR3 sequence (DNA): TGTGCCAGCAGTTACCAGCGGAGGGCGGTTGGGAATGAGCAGTTCTTC.

V usage is TRBV14 and J usage is TRBJ1-3; D is unresolved. Between the trimmed V and J ends, which lost 0 bases and 0 bases, there was a span of 18 bases. The germline V gene has CDR1 SGHDN and CDR2 FVKESK. CDR3 length equals 19 residues. The CDR3 DNA is TGTGCCAGCAGCCAAGATCGCTACAGACCCCCGAGCTCTGGAAACACCATATATTTT. Translating gives CASSQDRYRPPSSGNTIYF. The complete variable domain, with remaining parts taken from reference TRBV14 and TRBJ1-3, reads EAGVTQFPSHSVIEKGQTVTLRCDPISGHDNLYWYRRVMGKEIKFLLHFVKESKQDESGMPNNRFLAERTGGTYSTLKVQPAELEDSGVYFCASSQDRYRPPSSGNTIYFGEGSWLTVV.

The chain joins TRBV7-2 to TRBJ1-1, with 7 bases aligning to TRBD1. V shed 5 bases, J shed 1 base, and the junction held 16 bases outside the gene matches. Per germline, CDR1 SGHTA and CDR2 FQGNSA. The CDR3 loop spans 18 amino acids. The CDR3 nucleotides read TGTGCCAGCAGCACTAGGTCGGACAGGCGAAGGGGGAACACTGAAGCTTTCTTT. This encodes CASSTRSDRRRGNTEAFF. Full variable domain (outside the CDR3, taken from reference TRBV7-2 and TRBJ1-1): GAGVSQSPSNKVTEKGKDVELRCDPISGHTALYWYRQSLGQGLEFLIYFQGNSAPDKSGLPSDRFSAERTGGSVSTLTIQRTQQEDSAVYLCASSTRSDRRRGNTEAFFGQGTRLTVV.

This clone came up once. The chain joins TRBV9 to TRBJ1-2; D might be TRBD1 (5 bases). V was shortened by 0 bases and J by 5 bases, with 14 bases between the two germline ends. Germline V lookup: CDR1 SGDLS, CDR2 YYNGEE. The CDR3 extends over 15 amino acids. CDR3 residues: CASSVGWGDGYGYTF. Written as DNA, the CDR3 is TGTGCCAGCAGCGTAGGATGGGGGGACGGGTATGGCTACACCTTC.

This rearrangement joins TRBV27 to TRBJ2-5; TRBD2 is a possible D gene (6 bases). In germline, CDR1 is MNHEY, CDR2 SMNVEV (reference sequence). Deletions cut 5 bases from V and 2 bases from J, with 12 bases between. The CDR3 spans 14 residues. DNA of the CDR3: TGTGCCAGCAGTCCTCCAGGACTACAAGAGACCCAGTACTTC. Residues: CASSPPGLQETQYF.

The V call is TRBV7-8, the J call TRBJ2-5; perhaps TRBD1 as D (6 bases). Germline loops: CDR1 SGHVS, CDR2 FQNEAQ. The CDR3 has 15 residues. V lost 5 bases to trimming and J lost 2 bases, with 15 bases between them. CDR3 in DNA: TGTGCCAGCAGCCTAGTAACCACAGGGCAAGAGACCCAGTACTTC. The encoded protein is CASSLVTTGQETQYF.

This clone was recorded once. The chain uses TRBV5-1 and TRBJ2-2; possible D gene TRBD2, 6 bases. Germline V gene data show CDR1 as SGHRS and CDR2 as YFSETQ. V dropped 1 base and J dropped 1 base, with 8 bases sitting between them. The CDR3 loop spans 15 amino acids. Written as DNA, the CDR3 is TGCGCCAGCAGCTTGCCGGGGGTGAACACCGGGGAGCTGTTTTTT. Protein product: CASSLPGVNTGELFF.

The chain has TRBV4-1 and TRBJ2-4; the match to TRBD2 covers 10 bases. The CDR3 length is 17 residues. Per germline, CDR1 MGHRA and CDR2 YSYEKL. V shed 1 base, J shed 4 bases, and the junction held 7 bases outside the gene matches. The CDR3 reads CASSQVGLAGEKNIQYF. The CDR3 DNA follows: TGCGCCAGCAGCCAAGTAGGGCTAGCGGGAGAAAAAAACATTCAGTACTTC.

The V gene is TRBV2, the J gene TRBJ1-2; the D gene is possibly TRBD1 (5 bases). The CDR3 is made up of 15 amino acids. Germline-derived CDR1 and CDR2 are SNHLY and FYNNEI. The V and J ends lost 1 base and 4 bases respectively, with 13 bases between them. The chain's CDR3 is CASSEGTRSVYGYTF. CDR3 in DNA: TGTGCCAGCAGTGAAGGGACAAGGTCCGTCTATGGCTACACCTTC.

The table lists this clone with a count of one. This chain uses TRBV9 with TRBJ2-7; 9 bases fit TRBD2. Germline loops: CDR1 SGDLS, CDR2 YYNGEE. This CDR3 comprises 16 residues. V lost 0 bases and J lost 2; bases outside the gene matches: 6. CDR3 DNA sequence: TGTGCCAGCAGCGTAGGGTTTGGCGGGGGGGCCTACGAGCAGTACTTC. It encodes CASSVGFGGGAYEQYF.

The chain joins TRBV14 to TRBJ2-7; 9 bases are shared with TRBD2. The CDR3 sequence is 17 residues long. Germline V gene lookup returns CDR1 SGHDN and CDR2 FVKESK. Losses at the gene ends were 0 bases for V and 3 bases for J; bases not matched to a gene: 9. The CDR3 DNA follows: TGTGCCAGCAGCCAAGATTGGGCGGGAGGGCCGTTCTACGAGCAGTACTTC. This encodes CASSQDWAGGPFYEQYF. Looking up the rest from reference TRBV14 and TRBJ2-7 gives the full variable domain: EAGVTQFPSHSVIEKGQTVTLRCDPISGHDNLYWYRRVMGKEIKFLLHFVKESKQDESGMPNNRFLAERTGGTYSTLKVQPAELEDSGVYFCASSQDWAGGPFYEQYFGPGTRLTVT.

The chain couples TRBV12-5 to TRBJ2-1; 11 positions match TRBD2. Germline V lookup: CDR1 LGHNT, CDR2 FRNRAP. Trimming cost V 2 bases and J 4 bases; bases outside gene matches: 1. The CDR3 is 15 amino acids. This chain's CDR3 is CASGLTSGRYNEQFF. Here the CDR3 DNA reads TGTGCTAGTGGTTTGACTAGCGGGAGATACAATGAGCAGTTCTTC.

The chain uses TRBV7-9 and TRBJ1-5, with D possibly matching TRBD1 (6 bases). The germline V and J ends were trimmed by 4 bases and 0 bases, with 13 bases remaining between them. The CDR3 is 16 amino acids. CDR1 is SEHNR and CDR2 is FQNEAQ in the germline V gene (reference sequence). CDR3 in amino acids: CASSSQTGISNQPQHF. CDR3 bases: TGTGCCAGCAGCTCCCAGACAGGCATTAGCAATCAGCCCCAGCATTTT.

The chain employs TRBV2 and TRBJ2-7, with D perhaps matching TRBD1 (6 bases). CDR1 is SNHLY, CDR2 FYNNEI, per germline. The CDR3 has 11 amino acids. V was pared by 9 bases and J by 6 bases, with 12 bases between. The CDR3 sequence: CASRTVFEQYF. The CDR3 DNA reads TGTGCCAGTAGGACAGTTTTCGAGCAGTACTTC.

The chain uses TRBV11-2 and TRBJ2-5; 8 nucleotides match TRBD1. With 5 bases clipped from V and 7 bases from J, the junction kept 9 bases outside the gene matches. The germline V gene has CDR1 SGHAT and CDR2 FQNNGV. This CDR3 contains 14 residues. The CDR3: CASSAGTGGGTQYF. As DNA, the CDR3 is TGTGCCAGCAGCGCCGGGACAGGTGGAGGGACCCAGTACTTC.